The next 25 T cell receptor beta chains were all read from a single sample in a study of control samples from healthy donors and cancer patients. Clones were read by immunoSEQ multiplex PCR, and TCRdb kept only the in-frame ones, dropping some. The sample lists 61,000 or so clones; 90% were seen once. The source material was PBMCs. These receptors came from a man in his fifties or sixties with colorectal cancer.

The J gene is TRBJ1-4, the V gene TRBV5-4, with TRBD1 matching 7 bases. The V segment lost 2 bases and the J segment 5 bases; nucleotides outside the gene matches: 6. Germline V gives CDR1 SGHNT, CDR2 YYREEE (reference sequence). The CDR3 runs 15 residues. The CDR3 coding sequence is TGTGCCAGCAGCTTCCGGGACAGACAAAATGAAAAACTGTTTTTT. Its translation: CASSFRDRQNEKLFF.

This chain connects TRBV5-4 to TRBJ1-2; weak D call: TRBD1 (5 bases). Germline V gives CDR1 SGHNT, CDR2 YYREEE (reference sequence). Deletions cut 1 base from V and 8 bases from J, with 12 bases between. There are 13 residues in the CDR3. CDR3 DNA: TGTGCCAGCAGCTTGCGAGGGGACGGGGGCTACACCTTC. Translating it yields CASSLRGDGGYTF. Full variable domain (rest looked up from reference TRBV5-4 and TRBJ1-2): ETGVTQSPTHLIKTRGQQVTLRCSSQSGHNTVSWYQQALGQGPQFIFQYYREEENGRGNFPPRFSGLQFPNYSSELNVNALELDDSALYLCASSLRGDGGYTFGSGTRLTVV.

The chain uses TRBV30 and TRBJ2-7; the D gene could be TRBD1 or TRBD2 (5 bases each). The germline V gene has CDR1 GTSNPN and CDR2 SVGIG (reference sequence). The length of the CDR3 is 15 residues. The V end lost 3 bases, the J end lost 2 bases, and 17 bases lay between the germline ends. CDR3 sequence reads: CAWSDAGWDAYEQYF. The CDR3 bases are TGTGCCTGGAGCGACGCAGGGTGGGACGCCTACGAGCAGTACTTC.

This chain uses TRBV19 with TRBJ1-5; 12 bases fit TRBD1. V dropped 5 bases and J dropped 1; count of bases not matched to a gene: 6. Germline CDR1 is LNHDA and CDR2 is SQIVND (reference sequence). The CDR3 consists of 17 residues. CDR3 in amino acids: CASSHRDRGRSNQPQHF. The CDR3, as DNA: TGTGCCAGTAGTCACCGGGACAGGGGGCGCAGCAATCAGCCCCAGCATTTT.

J is TRBJ1-1 and V is TRBV19; 8 bases map to TRBD1. J was trimmed by 8 bases and V by 7 bases; bases with no gene match: 9. Germline assignment: CDR1 LNHDA and CDR2 SQIVND (reference sequence). The CDR3 spans 13 residues. The CDR3 DNA reads TGTGCCAGTACCGACAGGGGAGTGGGAGAAGCTTTCTTT. Translating gives CASTDRGVGEAFF.

This clone was counted only a few times. V is TRBV5-1 and J is TRBJ2-3; TRBD1 matches 7 bases. The germline V gene has CDR1 SGHRS and CDR2 YFSETQ. The V and J ends lost 4 bases and 1 base, in that order; junction bases with no gene match: 6. The CDR3 contains 15 residues. CDR3 region: CASSDPGQRTDTQYF. The CDR3, as DNA: TGCGCCAGCAGCGACCCGGGACAGCGCACAGATACGCAGTATTTT.

The chain links TRBV21-1 to TRBJ2-7. TRBV21-1 is an annotated pseudogene. This CDR3 has 15 amino acids. The CDR3 coding sequence is TGTGCCAGCATTTCAGAGGCAGGACCCTCGGAGGAGCAGTACTTC. Translating it yields CASISEAGPSEEQYF.

As regards this clone: This specimen includes other DNA sequences encoding the same CDR3. V and J are TRBV12-3 or TRBV12-4 and TRBJ1-1; unclear D gene. Trimming pared 1 base from V and 1 base from J, leaving 4 bases between. The CDR3 loop spans 13 amino acids. CDR3 loop: CASSLGQNTEAFF. DNA for the CDR3: TGTGCCAGCAGTTTAGGGCAGAACACTGAAGCTTTCTTT.

The chain uses TRBV2 and TRBJ2-1, with 9 bases lining up with TRBD1. Germline V gene data show CDR1 as SNHLY and CDR2 as FYNNEI. The CDR3 runs to 15 residues. V lost 2 bases and J lost 6; bases outside the gene matches: 5. The CDR3 reads CASSESDRGFNEQFF. CDR3 in DNA: TGTGCCAGCAGTGAAAGCGACAGGGGGTTCAATGAGCAGTTCTTC.

The genes are TRBV9 and TRBJ1-3; 7 positions agree with TRBD1. The CDR3 has 15 amino acids. V shed 4 bases, J shed 3 bases, and the junction held 7 bases outside the gene matches. Germline V gene data show CDR1 as SGDLS and CDR2 as YYNGEE. CDR3 loop: CASSLTGADGNTIYF. DNA for the CDR3: TGTGCCAGCAGCCTTACAGGGGCCGATGGAAACACCATATATTTT.

The CDR3 DNA is TGTGCCAGCAGCTTAGCTGCAGGTAGGAACACTGAAGCTTTCTTT. As protein: CASSLAAGRNTEAFF. The chain has TRBV7-9 and TRBJ1-1; D uncertain. Germline V gene lookup returns CDR1 SEHNR and CDR2 FQNEAQ (reference sequence). The CDR3 totals 15 residues. Trimming left V 0 bases short and J 1 base short, with 9 bases between. The full variable domain, with the rest looked up from reference TRBV7-9 and TRBJ1-1, is DTGVSQNPRHKITKRGQNVTFRCDPISEHNRLYWYRQTLGQGPEFLTYFQNEAQLEKSRLLSDRFSAERPKGSFSTLEIQRTEQGDSAMYLCASSLAAGRNTEAFFGQGTRLTVV.

This clone was detected once. The rearrangement uses TRBV7-3 and TRBJ2-6; D not certain. Trimming shortened V by 7 bases and J by 2 bases, and 9 bases separated the two germline ends. Germline CDR1 and CDR2: SGHTA and FQGTGA. This CDR3 region has 14 residues. The CDR3 sequence: CASTSSTGANVLTF. Here the CDR3 DNA reads TGTGCCAGCACCAGCTCCACTGGGGCCAACGTCCTGACTTTC.

This chain uses TRBV28 with TRBJ1-5; the D is unclear. CDR3 length: 14 residues. CDR1 and CDR2 from the germline V gene are MDHEN and SYDVKM. Deletions cut 2 bases from V and 4 bases from J, with 9 bases between. CDR3 nucleotides: TGTGCCAGCAGTTTAACCCGGGCGAATCAGCCCCAGCATTTT. Translation gives CASSLTRANQPQHF.

The chain employs TRBV5-1 and TRBJ1-1; TRBD1 aligns across 7 bases. The CDR3 spans 16 residues. CDR1 and CDR2 from the germline V gene are SGHRS and YFSETQ. Unmatched junction bases numbered 6, after V lost 1 base and J lost 0 bases. The CDR3 here is CASSLNDRALNTEAFF. CDR3 DNA sequence: TGCGCCAGCAGCTTGAATGACAGGGCCTTGAACACTGAAGCTTTCTTT.

J is TRBJ2-1 and V is TRBV5-1, with TRBD1 matching 9 bases. This CDR3 spans 15 amino acids. The germline V gene encodes CDR1 SGHRS and CDR2 YFSETQ. The V gene end was trimmed by 0 bases and the J gene end by 6 bases; junction bases not matched to a gene: 4. Here the CDR3 DNA reads TGCGCCAGCAGCTTGGCCTTGACAGGGGGCAATGAGCAGTTCTTC. This codes for CASSLALTGGNEQFF.

The chain recombines TRBV2 with TRBJ2-3; 8 bases are shared with TRBD2. Germline V gene sequence: CDR1 SNHLY, CDR2 FYNNEI. CDR3 length equals 16 residues. V shed 2 bases, J shed 1 base, and the junction held 5 bases outside the gene matches. This CDR3 is CASSEWVSGGTDTQYF. DNA for the CDR3: TGTGCCAGCAGTGAATGGGTTAGCGGGGGCACAGATACGCAGTATTTT.

The chain uses TRBV5-1 and TRBJ1-2, with 9 bases identical to TRBD1. Germline lookup yields CDR1 SGHRS and CDR2 YFSETQ. V lost 4 bases to trimming and J lost 4 bases; unmatched junction nucleotides: 11. The CDR3 runs to 16 residues. The CDR3 reads CASSTAPTGGSYGYTF. CDR3 sequence (DNA): TGCGCCAGCAGCACCGCACCGACAGGGGGTTCCTATGGCTACACCTTC.

The V gene is TRBV5-4, the J gene TRBJ1-4, with D possibly matching TRBD1 (6 bases). The CDR3 totals 15 residues. The ends were cut back, 3 bases at V and 8 bases at J, with 17 bases in the middle. Per germline, CDR1 SGHNT and CDR2 YYREEE (reference sequence). CDR3 sequence reads: CASSSWGHGGEKLFF. CDR3 bases: TGTGCCAGCAGCTCATGGGGGCACGGTGGAGAAAAACTGTTTTTT. Looking up the rest from reference TRBV5-4 and TRBJ1-4 gives the full variable domain: ETGVTQSPTHLIKTRGQQVTLRCSSQSGHNTVSWYQQALGQGPQFIFQYYREEENGRGNFPPRFSGLQFPNYSSELNVNALELDDSALYLCASSSWGHGGEKLFFGSGTQLSVL.

The chain links TRBV28 to TRBJ1-4; 9 bases line up with TRBD1. The V segment lost 7 bases and the J segment 8 bases; nucleotides outside the gene matches: 11. The CDR3 sequence is 15 residues long. The V gene's germline CDR1 is MDHEN and CDR2 SYDVKM. The DNA for the CDR3 is TGTGCCAGCAATTCCCCCGGGACAGGGTGGGAAAAACTGTTTTTT. Protein sequence: CASNSPGTGWEKLFF.

This clone occurred once. This sequence joins TRBV24-1 and TRBJ2-3; 7 positions agree with TRBD2. This CDR3 is built from 18 residues. Germline values: CDR1 KGHDR, CDR2 SFDVKD. With V trimmed by 3 bases and J by 2 bases, 13 bases remained unmatched. Here the CDR3 DNA reads TGTGCCACCAGTGATGGCAAAGGGCGGGGGTTCCCCACAGATACGCAGTATTTT. Protein: CATSDGKGRGFPTDTQYF.

A single count supports this clone. This sequence joins TRBV27 and TRBJ2-3; a weak D match, TRBD1 (5 bases). V shed 2 bases and J shed 0 bases, with 15 bases lying between them. CDR3 length: 17 amino acids. In germline, CDR1 is MNHEY, CDR2 SMNVEV (reference sequence). For the CDR3, the DNA is TGTGCCAGCAGTTTAAGGTATACAGGATCTAGCACAGATACGCAGTATTTT. This encodes CASSLRYTGSSTDTQYF.

This clone was picked up a small number of times. V gene TRBV19 combines with J gene TRBJ2-1, with 8 bases aligning to TRBD2. Germline trimming cut 3 bases from V and 10 bases from J; bases unmatched to any gene: 8. CDR3 length: 14 amino acids. Germline assignment: CDR1 LNHDA and CDR2 SQIVND (reference sequence). The CDR3 here is CASSISGGGREQFF. Written as DNA, the CDR3 is TGTGCCAGTAGTATCTCGGGCGGGGGGAGAGAGCAGTTCTTC.

The CDR3 here is CASSLGRGGYTF. The CDR3, as DNA: TGCGCCAGCAGCTTGGGGAGAGGTGGCTACACCTTC. The J gene is TRBJ1-2, the V gene TRBV5-1; D remains ambiguous. CDR1 and CDR2 from the germline V gene are SGHRS and YFSETQ. Trimming removed 0 bases at V and 7 bases at J, with 7 bases between. The CDR3 length is 12 residues.

The chain couples TRBV6-5 to TRBJ2-7; the match to TRBD1 covers 12 bases. Germline V CDR1 and CDR2: MNHEY, SVGAGI. The ends lost 0 bases at V and 6 bases at J; junction bases unmatched: 3. This CDR3 is built from 15 residues. CDR3 bases: TGTGCCAGCAGTTACTCGTGGGACAGGGGGCGCGAGCAGTACTTC. Its translation: CASSYSWDRGREQYF.

The gene calls are TRBV2 and TRBJ2-1, with D perhaps TRBD1 (6 bases). The V end was cut by 6 bases, the J end by 7 bases, with 13 bases between. Per the germline V gene, CDR1 is SNHLY and CDR2 is FYNNEI. The CDR3 totals 13 residues. CDR3 sequence reads: CASSYRAANEQFF. The CDR3 DNA follows: TGTGCCAGCAGCTACAGGGCCGCTAATGAGCAGTTCTTC. Drawing the rest from reference TRBV2 and TRBJ2-1, the complete variable domain is EPEVTQTPSHQVTQMGQEVILRCVPISNHLYFYWYRQILGQKVEFLVSFYNNEISEKSEIFDDQFSVERPDGSNFTLKIRSTKLEDSAMYFCASSYRAANEQFFGPGTRLTVL.